This TCR beta chain originates from a study of blood T cell repertoires in COVID-19. This CDR3 spans 16 amino acids. The germline CDR1 and CDR2 sequences are SGHKS and YYEKEE (reference sequence). V lost 4 bases to trimming and J lost 7 bases; unmatched junction nucleotides: 11. The Seattle site enrolled patients during active infection and followed them longitudinally. Original processing methods: How many nucleated cells were present was estimated from reference gene primer amplification. Some clones are missing from TCRdb's copy, which holds only in-frame ones; the method was immunoSEQ multiplex PCR. V, J and clone size derive from that table, while D and trimming were established from the DNA sequence. The sample includes over 150,000 clones, 88% of them seen just once.

Input material: peripheral blood. This sequence joins TRBV5-5 and TRBJ1-4, with TRBD1 matching over 9 bases. The receptor's source is a man aged 50-60 years with COVID-19, enrolled during active disease. The DNA of the CDR3 is TGTGCCAGCAGCCCGATCGCGGGACAGGGAACTGAAAAACTGTTTTTT. Translation: CASSPIAGQGTEKLFF.